This T cell receptor beta chain was captured by sequencing in a study of CD8 T cells in Susac syndrome. Reverse transcription of about 0.45 to 1 ug RNA was carried out with random hexamers. The amplification used immunoSEQ multiplex PCR on TCR beta CDR3; it spanned 54 Vbeta and 13 Jbeta. TCRdb analysed the immunoSEQ multiplex PCR reads with MiXCR anew, one entry per CDR3 protein. The sample yields approximately 220,000 distinct CDR3 sequences, approximately 95% seen once. CD8+ and CD4+ T cells from blood underwent TCR beta sequencing, which was carried out in a high-throughput format. Broader study findings: The relatively small number of individuals in the TCR sequencing and HLA analysis was acknowledged by the study.

With 5 bases removed from V and 4 bases from J, the gap between germline ends came to 14 bases. CDR3 length: 15 residues. In germline, CDR1 is SNHLY, CDR2 FYNNEI. Details on this clonotype: The antigen is undetermined.

Input material: CD4+ T cells from PBMCs. The rearrangement joins TRBV2 to TRBJ2-2; D not resolved. The clonotype comes from a human donor with multiple sclerosis. The CDR3 is CASSKGRQRTGELFF. For the CDR3, the DNA is TGTGCCAGCAGTAAGGGCAGGCAGCGCACCGGGGAGCTGTTTTTT.